The rows below give T cell receptor beta chains drawn from one sample of a study of neoadjuvant anti-PD-1 for oral cavity cancer. Clones were sequenced by immunoSEQ multiplex PCR, and TCRdb holds only the in-frame ones, with some missing. The profile covers roughly 36,000 clones, with roughly two fifths appearing a single time and approximately 15% taken by the ten largest. The source was tumor tissue, collected after nivolumab (anti-PD-1) treatment. Source of these receptors: a person between 40 and 80 years old with oral cavity squamous cell carcinoma. Each CDR3 is given with its conserved first and last residue. The D gene is left open where the match is weak. Clone size is shown for a subset of rows, as once, few, many or a class of expanded clone.

d_gene: TRBD1
v_gene: TRBV19
abundance: NA
j_gene: TRBJ1-2
CDR3nt: TGTGCCAGTAGTTCGCAGGGGGCGCAAGGCTACACCTTC
CDR3aa: CASSSQGAQGYTF

d_gene: NA
v_gene: TRBV19
abundance: NA
j_gene: TRBJ1-6
CDR3nt: TGTGCCAGTAGTATAGTTGCCGGGGCAGATTCACCCCTCCACTTT
CDR3aa: CASSIVAGADSPLHF

d_gene: NA
v_gene: TRBV4-1
abundance: NA
j_gene: TRBJ1-2
CDR3nt: TGCGCCAGCAGCCATGGCCGGGACCCAAGCTATGGCTACACCTTC
CDR3aa: CASSHGRDPSYGYTF

d_gene: NA
v_gene: TRBV6-4
abundance: NA
j_gene: TRBJ2-6
CDR3nt: TGTGCCAGCAGTGGACTGCCTGGGGCCAACGTCCTGACTTTC
CDR3aa: CASSGLPGANVLTF

d_gene: NA
v_gene: TRBV27
abundance: many
j_gene: TRBJ2-7
CDR3nt: TGTGCCAGCAGTTTATCGGCCAGCCTCGCCTCCTACGAGCAGTACTTC
CDR3aa: CASSLSASLASYEQYF

d_gene: TRBD1
v_gene: TRBV7-3
abundance: NA
j_gene: TRBJ2-7
CDR3nt: TGTGCCAGCAGTCCGGGACAGTCTAGGTCCGAGCAGTACTTC
CDR3aa: CASSPGQSRSEQYF

d_gene: NA
v_gene: TRBV7-2
abundance: NA
j_gene: TRBJ1-5
CDR3nt: TGTGCCAGCAGCTCCAGACTGGTAACCAATCAGCCCCAGCATTTT
CDR3aa: CASSSRLVTNQPQHF

d_gene: TRBD1
v_gene: TRBV2
abundance: NA
j_gene: TRBJ1-3
CDR3nt: TGTGCCAGCAGGGGACAGGCGGGCGGAAACACCATATATTTT
CDR3aa: CASRGQAGGNTIYF

d_gene: TRBD2
v_gene: TRBV6-1
abundance: few
j_gene: TRBJ2-7
CDR3nt: TGTGCCAGCAGTGTTGGGACTAGCGGCATCTACGAGCAGTACTTC
CDR3aa: CASSVGTSGIYEQYF

d_gene: TRBD2
v_gene: TRBV6-5
abundance: many
j_gene: TRBJ2-7
CDR3nt: TGTGCCAGCAGTTACTCGAGGGCGGGGGCCTACGAGCAGTACTTC
CDR3aa: CASSYSRAGAYEQYF

d_gene: NA
v_gene: TRBV7-6
abundance: NA
j_gene: TRBJ2-5
CDR3nt: TGTGCCAGCAGCTTAGCGCCGACAGGTCTTGGGGAGACCCAGTACTTC
CDR3aa: CASSLAPTGLGETQYF

d_gene: TRBD2
v_gene: TRBV30
abundance: many
j_gene: TRBJ2-5
CDR3nt: TGTGCCTGGAGTTTAGCGGGGGGGTCGTGGGAGACCCAGTACTTC
CDR3aa: CAWSLAGGSWETQYF

d_gene: TRBD1
v_gene: TRBV2
abundance: few
j_gene: TRBJ1-4
CDR3nt: TGTGCCAGCAGCCGAGGTCGACAGGGTCGAGTTGCAACTAATGAAAAACTGTTTTTT
CDR3aa: CASSRGRQGRVATNEKLFF

d_gene: NA
v_gene: TRBV13
abundance: few
j_gene: TRBJ2-3
CDR3nt: TGTGCCAGCAGCTTAGTGAATACGCAGTATTTT
CDR3aa: CASSLVNTQYF

d_gene: NA
v_gene: TRBV11-2
abundance: NA
j_gene: TRBJ1-2
CDR3nt: TGTGCCAGCAGCTCCCAGGACAACAACTATGGCTACACCTTC
CDR3aa: CASSSQDNNYGYTF

d_gene: NA
v_gene: TRBV4-1
abundance: NA
j_gene: TRBJ1-6
CDR3nt: TGCGCCAGCAGCCAAGAACGCCCCCACGCCAGGGGCTCCTATAATTCACCCCTCCACTTT
CDR3aa: CASSQERPHARGSYNSPLHF

d_gene: NA
v_gene: TRBV5-1
abundance: many
j_gene: TRBJ2-4
CDR3nt: TGCGCCAGCAGCTTGGGTTCCGTAGAAAAAAACATTCAGTACTTC
CDR3aa: CASSLGSVEKNIQYF

d_gene: TRBD2
v_gene: TRBV9
abundance: NA
j_gene: TRBJ2-2
CDR3nt: TGTGCCAGCAGCGTAGTGGCTAGCGGGGGATCGAACACCGGGGAGCTGTTTTTT
CDR3aa: CASSVVASGGSNTGELFF

d_gene: TRBD2
v_gene: TRBV6-5
abundance: NA
j_gene: TRBJ2-5
CDR3nt: TGTGCCAGCAGTATCTCTAGCGGGGAAGAGACCCAGTACTTC
CDR3aa: CASSISSGEETQYF

d_gene: TRBD1
v_gene: TRBV18
abundance: few
j_gene: TRBJ2-7
CDR3nt: TGTGCCAGCTCACGGGGACAGCCTCTCTCCTACGAGCAGTACTTC
CDR3aa: CASSRGQPLSYEQYF

d_gene: TRBD1
v_gene: TRBV5-4
abundance: NA
j_gene: TRBJ1-1
CDR3nt: TGTGCCAGCAGCTCCGGGACAGGGAACACTGAAGCTTTCTTT
CDR3aa: CASSSGTGNTEAFF

d_gene: TRBD1
v_gene: TRBV5-4
abundance: NA
j_gene: TRBJ1-2
CDR3nt: TGTGCCAGCAGATCGGGACAGGGGGCCGCCTATGGCTACACCTTC
CDR3aa: CASRSGQGAAYGYTF

d_gene: NA
v_gene: TRBV27
abundance: NA
j_gene: TRBJ2-5
CDR3nt: TGTGCCAGCAGTTCCGGGGGCGGACCCTCTACGGGGGAGACCCAGTACTTC
CDR3aa: CASSSGGGPSTGETQYF

d_gene: NA
v_gene: TRBV5-1
abundance: few
j_gene: TRBJ1-2
CDR3nt: TGCGCCAGCAGCTTGGGGGTAATCTCCCTTTATGGCTACACCTTC
CDR3aa: CASSLGVISLYGYTF

d_gene: NA
v_gene: TRBV18
abundance: NA
j_gene: TRBJ1-5
CDR3nt: TGTGCCAGCTCACCATCGGACCAAAACTACAATCAGCCCCAGCATTTT
CDR3aa: CASSPSDQNYNQPQHF

d_gene: NA
v_gene: TRBV7-9
abundance: NA
j_gene: TRBJ1-1
CDR3nt: TGTGCCAGCAGCTTGGACTCGCGGAGGAACACTGAAGCTTTCTTT
CDR3aa: CASSLDSRRNTEAFF

d_gene: TRBD2
v_gene: TRBV10-3
abundance: NA
j_gene: TRBJ2-3
CDR3nt: TGTGCCATCAGCGGACTAGCGGGCATTAGCACAGATACGCAGTATTTT
CDR3aa: CAISGLAGISTDTQYF

d_gene: TRBD1
v_gene: TRBV13
abundance: NA
j_gene: TRBJ1-4
CDR3nt: TGTGCCAGCAGCTTAACAGGGGGTGGGGAAAAACTGTTTTTT
CDR3aa: CASSLTGGGEKLFF

d_gene: NA
v_gene: TRBV5-4
abundance: few
j_gene: TRBJ1-6
CDR3nt: TGTGCCAGCAGCGGTAACAGCGGTGGATCACCCCTCCACTTT
CDR3aa: CASSGNSGGSPLHF

d_gene: NA
v_gene: TRBV5-4
abundance: few
j_gene: TRBJ1-2
CDR3nt: TGTGCCAGCAGCTTGGCAGGGTCGCGAGGCTACACCTTC
CDR3aa: CASSLAGSRGYTF

d_gene: NA
v_gene: TRBV5-1
abundance: NA
j_gene: TRBJ1-6
CDR3nt: TGCGCCAGCAGCTTGGTTGGGGGGCGAGTTTACTCACCCCTCCACTTT
CDR3aa: CASSLVGGRVYSPLHF

d_gene: TRBD1
v_gene: TRBV11-2
abundance: NA
j_gene: TRBJ1-1
CDR3nt: TGTGCCAGCAGCTCATCGATCCTCTGGACAGGGACCAACACTGAAGCTTTCTTT
CDR3aa: CASSSSILWTGTNTEAFF

d_gene: NA
v_gene: TRBV10-1
abundance: NA
j_gene: TRBJ1-2
CDR3nt: TGCGCCAGCCAGCCGACAGGAGGGTATGGCTACACCTTC
CDR3aa: CASQPTGGYGYTF

d_gene: NA
v_gene: TRBV6-6
abundance: NA
j_gene: TRBJ1-5
CDR3nt: TGTGCCAGCAGTTACACGGGACCGAGCAATCAGCCCCAGCATTTT
CDR3aa: CASSYTGPSNQPQHF

d_gene: TRBD1
v_gene: TRBV6-1
abundance: once
j_gene: TRBJ2-2
CDR3nt: TGTGCCAGCAGCAGGGGGCCGAACACCGGGGAGCTGTTTTTT
CDR3aa: CASSRGPNTGELFF

d_gene: NA
v_gene: TRBV27
abundance: few
j_gene: TRBJ1-1
CDR3nt: TGTGCCAGCAGTTTCCAGTGGGACACTGAAGCTTTCTTT
CDR3aa: CASSFQWDTEAFF

d_gene: NA
v_gene: TRBV29-1
abundance: NA
j_gene: TRBJ2-7
CDR3nt: TGCAGCGCCAGGGTGGCGCTCTACGAGCAGTACTTC
CDR3aa: CSARVALYEQYF